The clone carrying this TCR beta chain was detected only a few times. In the original processing: It was from reference gene primer amplification that nucleated cell counts were estimated. Sequenced by immunoSEQ multiplex PCR; TCRdb stores in-frame clones only, minus some. V and J calls and clone size are given by that table; D and trimming were obtained from the DNA. The repertoire holds 55,000 to 70,000 clones, with 60% to 85% as singletons. The data are from a study of blood T cell repertoires in COVID-19. Overall study: Samples of COVID-19 (acute and convalescent) were obtained from the United States, Italy and Spain. T cells, B-cell-depleted T cells, or PBMCs supplied cDNA or gDNA.

Sequences were obtained from peripheral blood. This receptor was taken from a human donor in a cohort sampled during active COVID-19.

CDR3 protein: CASSPTGVLSSGANVLTF. The CDR3 DNA reads TGTGCCAGCAGTCCGACAGGGGTACTAAGCTCTGGGGCCAACGTCCTGACTTTC. The J gene is TRBJ2-6, the V gene TRBV6-6; 8 nucleotides align to TRBD1. With V trimmed by 5 bases and J by 0 bases, 9 bases remained unmatched. CDR1 and CDR2 from the germline V gene are MNHNY and SVGAGI (reference sequence). This CDR3 is 18 amino acids long.